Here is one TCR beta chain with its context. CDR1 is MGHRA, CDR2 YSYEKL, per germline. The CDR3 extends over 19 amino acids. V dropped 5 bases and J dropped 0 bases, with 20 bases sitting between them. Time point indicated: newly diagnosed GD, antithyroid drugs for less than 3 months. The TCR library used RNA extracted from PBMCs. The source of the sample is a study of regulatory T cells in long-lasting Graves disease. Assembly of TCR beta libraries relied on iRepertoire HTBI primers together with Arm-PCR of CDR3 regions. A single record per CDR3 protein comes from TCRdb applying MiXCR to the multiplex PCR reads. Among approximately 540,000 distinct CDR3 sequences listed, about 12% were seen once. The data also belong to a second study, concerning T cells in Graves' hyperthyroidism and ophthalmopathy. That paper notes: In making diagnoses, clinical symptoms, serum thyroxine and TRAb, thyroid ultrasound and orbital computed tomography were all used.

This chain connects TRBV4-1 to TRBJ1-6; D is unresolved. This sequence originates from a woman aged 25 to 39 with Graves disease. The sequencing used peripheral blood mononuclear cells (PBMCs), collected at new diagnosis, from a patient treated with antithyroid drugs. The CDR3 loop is CASSTRTDVYSSYNSPLHF. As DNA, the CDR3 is TGCGCCAGCAGCACGAGGACGGACGTATACAGCTCCTATAATTCACCCCTCCACTTT.